This T cell receptor beta chain emerged from a study of beta chain features in type 1 diabetes. Trimming took 6 bases from V and 5 from J; bases not matched to a gene: 4. Germline-derived CDR1 and CDR2 are SEHNR and FQNEAQ (reference sequence). The CDR3 runs 13 residues. Since all of the isolated RNA was reverse transcribed, expressed TCRB transcripts were what got sequenced. Clones were sequenced by immunoSEQ multiplex PCR, and TCRdb holds only the in-frame ones, with some missing. The table shows around 500,000 clones, with approximately 30% occurring only once. Only a few counts were recorded for this clone. The antigen is not known. The study's findings and limits: A definitive answer on HLA type influencing TCRB rearrangement was not reached here. Shortening that was moderate but significant affected the TCRB CDR3s of Type 1 diabetes patients in all four CD4+ subsets.

This sequence joins TRBV7-9 and TRBJ2-5; 9 bases agree with TRBD1. Sequencing was carried out using naive CD4+ T cells from blood. This clonotype was sampled from a man aged 18 to 29 in good health. DNA of the CDR3: TGTGCCAGCAGGTCACAGGGGGCCGAGACCCAGTACTTC. This sequence encodes CASRSQGAETQYF.